The rows below give T cell receptor beta chains drawn from one sample of a study of blood T cell repertoires in COVID-19. Method: immunoSEQ multiplex PCR; TCRdb's copy keeps in-frame clones and lacks some. The data show 300,000 to 350,000 clones, roughly 90% seen once. Sample: PBMCs or T cells enriched from blood (not recorded which). These receptors were collected from a woman younger than 30 who had recovered from COVID-19. CDR3s include the opening cysteine and the closing phenylalanine or tryptophan. The D gene is left open where the match is weak. A clone size is listed for some rows: how often the clone was seen (once, few, many), or a class if it is expanded.

J: TRBJ2-5; D: NA; V: TRBV28; size: NA; CDR3: CASSRPEKQETQYF; DNA: TGTGCCAGCAGTAGACCGGAGAAGCAAGAGACCCAGTACTTC
J: TRBJ1-1; D: NA; V: TRBV7-3; size: NA; CDR3: CASSLFGGGRGSGTEAFF; DNA: TGTGCCAGCAGCCTCTTTGGGGGTGGCAGGGGTTCTGGGACTGAAGCTTTCTTT
J: TRBJ2-2; D: NA; V: TRBV7-8; size: NA; CDR3: CASSPGIRTGELFF; DNA: TGTGCCAGCAGCCCCGGGATCCGGACCGGGGAGCTGTTTTTT
J: TRBJ1-5; D: NA; V: TRBV21-1; size: once; CDR3: CASSKAKGPRGQPQHF; DNA: TGTGCCAGCAGCAAAGCTAAAGGGCCAAGGGGGCAGCCCCAGCATTTT
J: TRBJ2-1; D: TRBD2; V: TRBV3-1/TRBV3-2; size: NA; CDR3: CASSHFDSGRFYNEQFF; DNA: TGTGCCAGCAGTCATTTTGATAGCGGGAGGTTCTACAATGAGCAGTTCTTC
J: TRBJ1-3; D: TRBD1; V: TRBV4-1; size: NA; CDR3: CTSSLDRVPGNTIYF; DNA: TGCACCAGCAGCCTAGACAGGGTCCCCGGAAACACCATATATTTT
J: TRBJ1-4; D: NA; V: TRBV5-1; size: NA; CDR3: CASASEGVLGEKLFF; DNA: TGCGCCAGCGCCTCTGAGGGTGTTCTTGGAGAAAAACTGTTTTTT
J: TRBJ1-2; D: TRBD1; V: TRBV19; size: NA; CDR3: CASSIGGQDRLYGYTF; DNA: TGTGCCAGTAGTATCGGTGGACAGGACCGCCTCTATGGCTACACCTTC
J: TRBJ2-7; D: TRBD1; V: TRBV6-2/TRBV6-3; size: NA; CDR3: CASSYLKDRATYEQYF; DNA: TGTGCCAGCAGTTACTTAAAGGACAGGGCGACCTACGAGCAGTACTTC
J: TRBJ2-1; D: TRBD2; V: TRBV24-1; size: NA; CDR3: CATSEHGTSGEDEQFF; DNA: TGTGCCACCAGTGAACACGGGACTAGCGGGGAGGATGAGCAGTTCTTC
J: TRBJ2-3; D: TRBD1; V: TRBV7-8; size: NA; CDR3: CASSLSPRDRAYGDTQYF; DNA: TGTGCCAGCAGCTTATCCCCCCGAGACAGGGCCTACGGCGATACGCAGTATTTT
J: TRBJ1-4; D: NA; V: TRBV28; size: NA; CDR3: CASSTKQSWNEKLFF; DNA: TGTGCCAGCAGCACTAAGCAGTCGTGGAATGAAAAACTGTTTTTT
J: TRBJ2-7; D: TRBD1; V: TRBV30; size: NA; CDR3: CAWRRDRINHEQYF; DNA: TGTGCCTGGCGCCGGGACAGGATTAACCACGAGCAGTACTTC
J: TRBJ2-2; D: NA; V: TRBV28; size: NA; CDR3: CASSSVAYTGELFF; DNA: TGTGCCAGCAGTTCAGTAGCGTACACCGGGGAGCTGTTTTTT
J: TRBJ1-1; D: TRBD1; V: TRBV7-9; size: NA; CDR3: CASSTLPGQGSTEAFF; DNA: TGTGCCAGCAGCACTTTACCGGGACAGGGAAGCACTGAAGCTTTCTTT
J: TRBJ2-3; D: TRBD1; V: TRBV6-5; size: NA; CDR3: CASSSGQGTDTQYF; DNA: TGTGCCAGCAGCTCCGGACAGGGGACAGATACGCAGTATTTT
J: TRBJ1-2; D: NA; V: TRBV29-1; size: NA; CDR3: CSVEGQAFVSGYTF; DNA: TGCAGCGTTGAGGGGCAGGCGTTCGTGAGTGGCTACACCTTC
J: TRBJ2-2; D: NA; V: TRBV7-2; size: once; CDR3: CASSPTPGDTGELFF; DNA: TGTGCCAGCAGCCCTACTCCGGGGGACACCGGGGAGCTGTTTTTT
J: TRBJ1-2; D: NA; V: TRBV16; size: NA; CDR3: CASSQSWSPNGYTF; DNA: TGTGCCAGCAGCCAATCATGGTCACCTAATGGCTACACCTTC
J: TRBJ2-1; D: NA; V: TRBV19; size: NA; CDR3: CASSIGPGLGQFF; DNA: TGTGCCAGTAGTATAGGCCCGGGTCTTGGGCAGTTCTTC
J: TRBJ2-7; D: NA; V: TRBV12-3/TRBV12-4; size: once; CDR3: CASSPSSYEQYF; DNA: TGTGCCAGCAGTCCCTCTAGCTACGAGCAGTACTTC
J: TRBJ2-4; D: TRBD1; V: TRBV25-1; size: NA; CDR3: CASSGGLGGLNIQYF; DNA: TGTGCCAGCAGTGGTGGGTTAGGGGGCCTAAACATTCAGTACTTC
J: TRBJ2-7; D: NA; V: TRBV5-6; size: NA; CDR3: CASSSEGLRFYEQYF; DNA: TGTGCCAGCAGCTCCGAGGGACTTCGGTTCTACGAGCAGTACTTC
J: TRBJ2-1; D: NA; V: TRBV27; size: NA; CDR3: CASSLYGGLANEQFF; DNA: TGTGCCAGCAGTTTATATGGCGGGCTAGCAAATGAGCAGTTCTTC
J: TRBJ1-5; D: TRBD1; V: TRBV7-8; size: NA; CDR3: CASSPGQYSNQPQHF; DNA: TGTGCCAGCAGCCCGGGACAGTATAGCAATCAGCCCCAGCATTTT
J: TRBJ1-4; D: NA; V: TRBV7-2; size: NA; CDR3: CASSSQRGTTRNEKLFF; DNA: TGTGCCAGCAGCTCTCAGAGGGGGACAACGCGTAATGAAAAACTGTTTTTT
J: TRBJ1-1; D: TRBD1; V: TRBV11-1; size: NA; CDR3: CASSRGQGSSEAFF; DNA: TGTGCCAGCAGCCGCGGACAGGGGAGTTCTGAAGCTTTCTTT
J: TRBJ2-2; D: TRBD2; V: TRBV9; size: NA; CDR3: CASSQGTSVNTGELFF; DNA: TGTGCCAGCAGCCAAGGGACTAGCGTCAACACCGGGGAGCTGTTTTTT
J: TRBJ2-7; D: TRBD1; V: TRBV7-6; size: NA; CDR3: CASSLEDRGYEQYF; DNA: TGTGCCAGCAGCTTAGAAGACAGGGGATACGAGCAGTACTTC
J: TRBJ2-1; D: TRBD2; V: TRBV13; size: NA; CDR3: CASSSPSGINNEQFF; DNA: TGTGCCAGCAGTTCCCCTAGCGGGATAAACAATGAGCAGTTCTTC
J: TRBJ2-7; D: NA; V: TRBV27; size: NA; CDR3: CASSLSIDSSYEQYF; DNA: TGTGCCAGCAGTTTATCGATCGACAGCTCCTACGAGCAGTACTTC
J: TRBJ2-1; D: TRBD1; V: TRBV5-5; size: NA; CDR3: CASSFAGTGYNEQFF; DNA: TGTGCCAGCAGCTTCGCCGGGACAGGGTACAATGAGCAGTTCTTC
J: TRBJ2-3; D: TRBD2; V: TRBV7-9; size: NA; CDR3: CASSHPAGGADTQYF; DNA: TGTGCCAGCAGCCATCCCGCGGGGGGGGCAGATACGCAGTATTTT
J: TRBJ1-5; D: NA; V: TRBV18; size: NA; CDR3: CASSPPGAEAQHF; DNA: TGTGCCAGCTCACCACCGGGAGCCGAAGCCCAGCATTTT
J: TRBJ1-4; D: NA; V: TRBV3-1/TRBV3-2; size: once; CDR3: CASSHLDRTGEKLFF; DNA: TGTGCCAGCAGCCATCTCGACAGGACGGGTGAAAAACTGTTTTTT
J: TRBJ1-2; D: NA; V: TRBV6-5; size: NA; CDR3: CASRQFNYGYTF; DNA: TGTGCCTCACGACAGTTTAACTATGGCTACACCTTC
J: TRBJ2-7; D: NA; V: TRBV11-2; size: NA; CDR3: CASSLETGYSYEQYF; DNA: TGTGCCAGCAGCTTAGAGACAGGCTACTCCTACGAGCAGTACTTC